Listed below are T cell receptor beta chains from one sample, sequenced in a study of T cell responses to AZD1222 COVID-19 vaccine. The data were produced by immunoSEQ multiplex PCR, yet TCRdb's version contains in-frame clones alone and is incomplete. The table records 100,000 or so clones, roughly 88% of them present only once. This specimen was peripheral blood, taken on day 0 of AZD1222 vaccination. The receptors originated from an adult in good health. CDR3s include the opening cysteine and the closing phenylalanine or tryptophan. A D gene is named only where the DNA matches it firmly. Clone sizes are given selectively: once, few, many, or a class where the clone is expanded.

j_call,clone_size,v_call,d_call,cdr3_aa,cdr3_nt
TRBJ2-7,-,TRBV5-1,TRBD1,CASSLERGRNEQYF,TGCGCCAGCAGCTTGGAAAGGGGGCGGAACGAGCAGTACTTC
TRBJ2-7,-,TRBV29-1,TRBD2,CSIGTSLYEQYF,TGCAGCATCGGGACTAGTCTCTACGAGCAGTACTTC
TRBJ1-2,-,TRBV19,-,CASSIDALYRAGYTF,TGTGCCAGTAGTATAGACGCCCTTTACAGGGCCGGCTACACCTTC
TRBJ2-3,-,TRBV11-2,-,CASSPGDSRRTDTQYF,TGTGCCAGCAGCCCGGGGGACAGCCGGCGCACAGATACGCAGTATTTT
TRBJ2-5,-,TRBV7-2,-,CASSTVIETQYF,TGTGCCAGCAGCACAGTGATAGAGACCCAGTACTTC
TRBJ1-3,-,TRBV29-1,-,CSVEVQGSGNTIYF,TGCAGCGTTGAAGTGCAGGGATCTGGAAACACCATATATTTT
TRBJ2-7,once,TRBV9,TRBD2,CASSVGLAGSYEQYF,TGTGCCAGCAGCGTAGGACTAGCGGGGTCCTACGAGCAGTACTTC
TRBJ2-1,-,TRBV10-2,TRBD1,CASTGVHEQFF,TGCGCCAGTACAGGGGTTCATGAGCAGTTCTTC
TRBJ2-7,-,TRBV28,-,CASSGPNYEQYF,TGTGCCAGCAGTGGGCCTAATTACGAGCAGTACTTC
TRBJ2-5,-,TRBV27,-,CASSRWGAQETQYF,TGTGCCAGCAGCCGTTGGGGGGCCCAAGAGACCCAGTACTTC
TRBJ1-5,-,TRBV5-1,TRBD1,CASSQGDSPNQPQHF,TGCGCCAGCAGCCAGGGGGACAGTCCCAATCAGCCCCAGCATTTT
TRBJ2-7,-,TRBV7-2,-,CVSAGGPSSYEQYF,TGTGTTTCGGCTGGGGGCCCGAGCTCCTACGAGCAGTACTTC
TRBJ1-6,-,TRBV3-1/TRBV3-2,-,CASGERSGNSPLHF,TGTGCCAGCGGAGAGCGTTCGGGTAATTCACCCCTCCACTTT
TRBJ2-5,-,TRBV7-7,-,CASSQWGAGETQYF,TGTGCTAGCAGCCAGTGGGGGGCCGGAGAGACCCAGTACTTC
TRBJ1-2,-,TRBV5-1,-,CASSLAGEANYGYTF,TGCGCCAGCAGCTTGGCAGGGGAAGCGAACTATGGCTACACCTTC
TRBJ1-5,-,TRBV4-2,TRBD1,CASSPGQGSNQPQHF,TGTGCCAGCAGCCCAGGACAGGGTAGCAATCAGCCCCAGCATTTT
TRBJ1-2,-,TRBV7-9,-,CASSFDPLSGYTF,TGTGCCAGCAGCTTTGACCCACTGTCTGGCTACACCTTC
TRBJ1-6,-,TRBV7-9,-,CASSPLDRPVNSPLHF,TGTGCCAGCAGCCCCCTCGACAGGCCGGTTAATTCACCCCTCCACTTT
TRBJ1-2,-,TRBV7-9,-,CASSSWDTTYGYTF,TGTGCCAGCAGCTCCTGGGACACAACTTATGGCTACACCTTC
TRBJ2-3,-,TRBV18,TRBD2,CASSPPILAGVDTQYF,TGTGCCAGCTCACCCCCCATCCTAGCGGGGGTGGATACGCAGTATTTT
TRBJ2-6,-,TRBV29-1,-,CSVLEPGVWGANVLTF,TGCAGCGTCCTAGAGCCGGGAGTGTGGGGGGCCAACGTCCTGACTTTC
TRBJ2-1,-,TRBV6-5,-,CASRQGGNEQFF,TGTGCCAGCAGACAGGGCGGAAATGAGCAGTTCTTC
TRBJ1-1,-,TRBV5-1,-,CASTLGGNTEAFF,TGCGCCAGCACCCTGGGGGGGAACACTGAAGCTTTCTTT
TRBJ2-5,once,TRBV7-7,-,CASSKAPPSLGIETQYF,TGTGCCAGCAGCAAGGCCCCCCCTAGTTTAGGGATCGAGACCCAGTACTTC
TRBJ1-6,once,TRBV2,TRBD1,CASSEDTGVRNSPLHF,TGTGCCAGCAGTGAAGATACAGGGGTGCGTAATTCACCCCTCCACTTT
TRBJ1-2,-,TRBV6-5,-,CASSLYLLEGGYTF,TGTGCCAGCAGCCTATACCTCCTCGAGGGTGGCTACACCTTC
TRBJ1-2,-,TRBV10-3,TRBD1,CAISDPVSTGSSYGYTF,TGTGCCATCAGTGACCCGGTATCGACAGGGTCGAGCTATGGCTACACCTTC
TRBJ2-4,once,TRBV23-1,-,CASIPPRELKTQVLIIQYF,TGCGCCAGCATACCCCCGAGGGAGTTAAAGACACAGGTTCTTATAATTCAGTACTTC
TRBJ1-6,-,TRBV27,TRBD1,CASSRTGGWNSPLHF,TGTGCCAGCAGTCGAACAGGGGGCTGGAATTCACCCCTCCACTTT
TRBJ2-7,-,TRBV15,TRBD1,CATSTDGTGRYEQYF,TGTGCCACCAGCACGGACGGGACAGGGAGGTACGAGCAGTACTTC
TRBJ2-2,-,TRBV4-3,-,CASSQARLRELFF,TGCGCCAGCAGCCAGGCTAGGCTCCGGGAGCTGTTTTTT
TRBJ1-1,-,TRBV7-6,-,CASSLVGPGVTEAFF,TGTGCCAGCAGCTTAGTGGGGCCAGGGGTCACTGAAGCTTTCTTT
TRBJ1-5,-,TRBV5-1,-,CASSLGLDSNQPQHF,TGCGCCAGCAGCTTGGGTCTCGATAGCAATCAGCCCCAGCATTTT
TRBJ1-5,once,TRBV5-1,-,CASSLGQDQPQHF,TGCGCCAGCAGCTTGGGTCAGGATCAGCCCCAGCATTTT
TRBJ2-3,-,TRBV27,TRBD2,CASSSQRGVWDTQYF,TGTGCCAGCAGTTCCCAGCGGGGGGTGTGGGATACGCAGTATTTT
TRBJ2-3,-,TRBV11-2,TRBD2,CASSRTSGGLTDTQYF,TGTGCCAGCAGCCGGACTAGCGGGGGCCTCACAGATACGCAGTATTTT
TRBJ2-1,-,TRBV9,-,CASSSFRGLYNEQFF,TGTGCCAGCAGCTCATTTCGGGGATTATACAATGAGCAGTTCTTC
TRBJ2-7,-,TRBV2,-,CASIGGGQRYEQYF,TGTGCCAGCATCGGGGGGGGACAGCGCTACGAGCAGTACTTC
TRBJ1-2,-,TRBV28,-,CASSPPGAQAGYTF,TGTGCCAGCAGTCCCCCCGGTGCCCAGGCCGGCTACACCTTC
TRBJ2-3,-,TRBV10-3,-,CAVTTGARRDTQYF,TGTGCCGTCACTACGGGGGCTAGGAGGGATACGCAGTATTTT
TRBJ1-2,-,TRBV5-4,TRBD1,CASSPKTGNYGYTF,TGTGCCAGCAGCCCTAAGACAGGGAACTATGGCTACACCTTC
TRBJ1-2,-,TRBV9,-,CASSVLSGGDGYTF,TGTGCCAGCAGCGTATTATCCGGGGGGGATGGCTACACCTTC
TRBJ2-7,-,TRBV7-6,-,CASSLAEGYEQYF,TGTGCCAGCAGCTTAGCGGAGGGGTACGAGCAGTACTTC
TRBJ2-5,-,TRBV7-2,TRBD1,CASSVTGGETQYF,TGTGCCAGCAGCGTTACAGGGGGAGAGACCCAGTACTTC
TRBJ1-1,-,TRBV27,-,CASKTQAGGNTEAFF,TGTGCCAGCAAAACCCAGGCGGGGGGGAACACTGAAGCTTTCTTT
TRBJ1-2,-,TRBV5-5,TRBD1,CASSPGGTAYGYTF,TGTGCCAGCAGCCCTGGTGGGACAGCTTATGGCTACACCTTC
TRBJ1-6,-,TRBV11-3,-,CASSFSNGEYYNSPLHF,TGTGCCAGCAGCTTTTCGAACGGGGAATACTATAATTCACCCCTCCACTTT
TRBJ1-2,-,TRBV4-1,-,CASSPTGTNFYGYTF,TGCGCCAGCAGCCCGACCGGGACAAACTTTTATGGCTACACCTTC
TRBJ2-7,-,TRBV4-3,-,CASSQESGNYEQYF,TGCGCCAGCAGCCAAGAGTCTGGCAACTACGAGCAGTACTTC
TRBJ1-6,once,TRBV24-1,-,CATSDSSYSPLHF,TGTGCCACCAGTGATTCCTCGTATTCACCCCTCCACTTT
TRBJ1-2,-,TRBV7-9,TRBD1,CASSSVTGTGAYGYTF,TGTGCCAGCAGCTCCGTAACCGGGACAGGGGCCTATGGCTACACCTTC